The 7 T cell receptor beta chains below were found in one sample sequenced in a study of blood T cell repertoires in COVID-19. Some clones are missing from TCRdb's copy, which holds only in-frame ones; the method was immunoSEQ multiplex PCR. The data contain 200,000 to 300,000 clones, approximately 85% of them singletons. The sequenced material came from peripheral blood. Receptors originate from a man aged 50 to 60 with COVID-19, enrolled during active disease.

The rearrangement uses TRBV6-5 and TRBJ1-2, with D tentatively TRBD1 (6 bases). Germline CDR1 MNHEY, CDR2 SVGAGI. This CDR3 comprises 13 residues. The ends were cut back, 5 bases at V and 8 bases at J, with 15 bases in the middle. In DNA form, the CDR3 reads TGTGCCAGCAGTAACTGGGGGCCGTCGGGCTACACCTTC. This gives the protein CASSNWGPSGYTF.

DNA of the CDR3: TGTGCCAGCAGTAGATCGAGGGGGCCCCAAGAGACCCAGTACTTC. Its protein product is CASSRSRGPQETQYF. The chain employs TRBV6-5 and TRBJ2-5; 7 nucleotides line up with TRBD1. J lost 1 base, V lost 5 bases, and 7 bases had no gene match. The germline CDR1 and CDR2 sequences are MNHEY and SVGAGI. The CDR3 contains 15 residues.

This clone came up once. The chain carries TRBV6-2 or TRBV6-3 and TRBJ2-7; D ambiguous. Looked up from germline, CDR1 is MNHEY and CDR2 is SVGEGT. The length of the CDR3 is 16 residues. The V end lost 2 bases, the J end lost 3 bases, and 17 bases lay between the germline ends. Here the CDR3 reads CASSYLPISRLYEQYF. The DNA for the CDR3 is TGTGCCAGCAGTTACCTCCCCATCAGTAGACTCTACGAGCAGTACTTC.

The gene calls are TRBV7-8 and TRBJ2-7; 9 bases align to TRBD1. The CDR3 sequence is 16 residues long. From germline, CDR1 is SGHVS and CDR2 FQNEAQ. V was clipped by 0 bases and J by 4 bases; unmatched bases: 7. The CDR3 sequence is CASSLADRGSFYEQYF. The DNA for the CDR3 is TGTGCCAGCAGCTTAGCGGACAGGGGTTCCTTTTACGAGCAGTACTTC.

The V and J genes are TRBV5-1 and TRBJ1-3, with D unresolved. Between the trimmed V and J ends, which lost 0 bases and 4 bases, there was a span of 14 bases. Germline V lookup: CDR1 SGHRS, CDR2 YFSETQ. This CDR3 is built from 16 residues. The CDR3 sequence is CASSLDGAERGNTIYF. As DNA, the CDR3 is TGCGCCAGCAGCTTGGATGGAGCCGAGAGGGGAAACACCATATATTTT.

The J gene is TRBJ2-1, the V gene TRBV2; 9 positions agree with TRBD1. The trim removed 7 bases at V and 8 bases at J, leaving 6 bases unmatched. The CDR3 runs to 13 residues. Germline-derived CDR1 and CDR2 are SNHLY and FYNNEI. CDR3 sequence reads: CASIGWTGDEQFF. The CDR3 DNA reads TGTGCCAGCATTGGCTGGACAGGGGATGAGCAGTTCTTC. Supplemented by reference TRBV2 and TRBJ2-1, the full variable domain reads EPEVTQTPSHQVTQMGQEVILRCVPISNHLYFYWYRQILGQKVEFLVSFYNNEISEKSEIFDDQFSVERPDGSNFTLKIRSTKLEDSAMYFCASIGWTGDEQFFGPGTRLTVL.

The chain links TRBV30 to TRBJ2-7; 7 bases fit TRBD1. Unmatched junction bases numbered 3, after V lost 1 base and J lost 6 bases. The CDR3 extends over 12 amino acids. Per the germline V gene, CDR1 is GTSNPN and CDR2 is SVGIG (reference sequence). The CDR3 DNA is TGTGCCTGGAGTGCTGACAGGGTCGAGCAGTACTTC. Translated, it gives CAWSADRVEQYF.